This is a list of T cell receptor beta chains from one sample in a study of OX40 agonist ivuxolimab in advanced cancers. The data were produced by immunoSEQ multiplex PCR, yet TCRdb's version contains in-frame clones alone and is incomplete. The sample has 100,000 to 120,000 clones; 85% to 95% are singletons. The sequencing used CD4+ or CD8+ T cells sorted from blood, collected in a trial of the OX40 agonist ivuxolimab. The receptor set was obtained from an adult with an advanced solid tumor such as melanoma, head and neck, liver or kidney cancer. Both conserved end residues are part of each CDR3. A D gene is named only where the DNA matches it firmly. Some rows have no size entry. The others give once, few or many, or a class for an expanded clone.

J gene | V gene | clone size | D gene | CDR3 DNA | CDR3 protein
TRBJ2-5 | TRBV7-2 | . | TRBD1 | TGTGCCAGCAGCTTAGGACCGGGACAGGACCAAGAGACCCAGTACTTC | CASSLGPGQDQETQYF
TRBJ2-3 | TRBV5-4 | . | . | TGTGCCAGCAGCTTGTCCGGACAACTATCCACAGATACGCAGTATTTT | CASSLSGQLSTDTQYF
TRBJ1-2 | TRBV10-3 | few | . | TGTGCCATCAGTGGGACAGAGCCCCTTAACTATGGCTACACCTTC | CAISGTEPLNYGYTF
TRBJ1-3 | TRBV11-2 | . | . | TGTGCCAGCAGCTTAGATGAAAGCCTATCAAACACCATATATTTT | CASSLDESLSNTIYF
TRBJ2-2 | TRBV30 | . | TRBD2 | TGTGCCTGGATGGGGTTAGCGGGGAACACCGGGGAGCTGTTTTTT | CAWMGLAGNTGELFF
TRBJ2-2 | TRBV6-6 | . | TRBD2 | TGTGCCAGCAGTGCGCCAAGCGGGGGGAACACCGGGGAGCTGTTTTTT | CASSAPSGGNTGELFF
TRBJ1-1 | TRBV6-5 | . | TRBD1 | TGTGCCAGCAGTTACTTAGGACAGGGTGGGACTGAAGCTTTCTTT | CASSYLGQGGTEAFF
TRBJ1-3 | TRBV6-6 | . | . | TGTGCCAGCAGTGACTCTGGAAACACCATATATTTT | CASSDSGNTIYF
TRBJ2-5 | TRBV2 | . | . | TGTGCCAGCAGCGAAGACTACCTCCAAGAGACCCAGTACTTC | CASSEDYLQETQYF
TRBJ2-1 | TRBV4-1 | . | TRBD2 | TGCGCCAGCAGCCAAGAATTTTTCCCTAGCGGGAGCTCCTACAATGAGCAGTTCTTC | CASSQEFFPSGSSYNEQFF
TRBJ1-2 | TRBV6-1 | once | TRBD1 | TGTGCCAGCAGTGGGACAGGGGTCGATGGCTACACCTTC | CASSGTGVDGYTF
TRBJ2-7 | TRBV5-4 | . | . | TGTGCCAGCAGCCAAGCCGGCGACTCCCTATACGAGCAGTACTTC | CASSQAGDSLYEQYF
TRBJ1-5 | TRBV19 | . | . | TGTGCCAGTAGTATAGAGGGGGCCCCCCCGGCTCAGCCCCAGCATTTT | CASSIEGAPPAQPQHF
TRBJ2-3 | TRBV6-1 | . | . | TGTGCCAGCAGTGATGACCCTTTGGGGGCGCGGATAGATACGCAGTATTTT | CASSDDPLGARIDTQYF
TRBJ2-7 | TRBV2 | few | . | TGTGCCAGCAGTCCAGGGGTGTACGAGCAGTACTTC | CASSPGVYEQYF
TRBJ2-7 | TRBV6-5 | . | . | TGTGCCAGCAGTTACGAGGGAAGGGAGTACTTC | CASSYEGREYF
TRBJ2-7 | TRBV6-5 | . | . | TGTGCCAGCAGTTACGGGTGGGGGGCCTACGAGCAGTACTTC | CASSYGWGAYEQYF
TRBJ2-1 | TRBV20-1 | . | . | TGCAGTGCTAGAGTTAACAATGAGCAGTTCTTC | CSARVNNEQFF
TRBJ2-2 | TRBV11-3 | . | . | TGTGCCAGCAGCTCCGGGACCGCTTGGCCCGGGGAGCTGTTTTTT | CASSSGTAWPGELFF
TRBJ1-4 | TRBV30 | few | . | TGTGCCTGGAGTCATGGGACAACTAATGAAAAACTGTTTTTT | CAWSHGTTNEKLFF
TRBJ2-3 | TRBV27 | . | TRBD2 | TGTGCCAGCAGCCGGACTAGCGGGAGTTGGGCAGATACGCAGTATTTT | CASSRTSGSWADTQYF
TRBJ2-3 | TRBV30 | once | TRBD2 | TGTGCCTGGAGCCTAGCGGGGGGGCCGGGGACGTATACGCAGTATTTT | CAWSLAGGPGTYTQYF
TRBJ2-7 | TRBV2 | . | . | TGTGCCAGCAGTGAAGCGCTGGGAGAGCAGTACTTC | CASSEALGEQYF
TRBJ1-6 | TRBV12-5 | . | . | TGTGCTAGTGGTTTACAGAGTAATAATTCACCCCTCCACTTT | CASGLQSNNSPLHF
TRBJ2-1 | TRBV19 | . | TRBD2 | TGTGCCAGTAGTATTAGCGGGAAGTGGTACAATGAGCAGTTCTTC | CASSISGKWYNEQFF
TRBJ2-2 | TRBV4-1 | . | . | TGCGCCAGCAGCCAAGAAAGGTCGAGGGTTTGGGGGGAGCTGTTTTTT | CASSQERSRVWGELFF